This T cell receptor beta chain is drawn from a study of Ad26.COV2.S vaccination and SARS-CoV-2 variants. The treatment here: around 19 received Ad26.COV2.S at low or high dose, single or two shots; about five received placebo; per-sample allocation not given. Collection of the samples took place on day 63 after the first injection of vaccine or placebo. Germline-derived CDR1 and CDR2 are LNHDA and SQIVND (reference sequence). V was cut by 3 bases and J by 4 bases, with 9 bases left in between. CDR3 length: 13 amino acids. Using immunoSEQ multiplex PCR, the repertoire was profiled, and TCRdb retains in-frame clones only, with some absent. The table records some 290,000 clones, roughly 86% of them present only once.

The TCR comes from a person between 18 and 65 years old who received the Ad26.COV2.S COVID-19 vaccine or a placebo. The sample here was peripheral blood, taken in a trial of Ad26.COV2.S vaccine versus placebo. The J gene is TRBJ2-5, the V gene TRBV19; D gene ambiguous. The DNA for the CDR3 is TGTGCCAGTAGTATGGGGTCGGGAGAGACCCAGTACTTC. Protein sequence: CASSMGSGETQYF. The whole variable domain, remainder taken from reference TRBV19 and TRBJ2-5, is DGGITQSPKYLFRKEGQNVTLSCEQNLNHDAMYWYRQDPGQGLRLIYYSQIVNDFQKGDIAEGYSVSREKKESFPLTVTSAQKNPTAFYLCASSMGSGETQYFGPGTRLLVL.